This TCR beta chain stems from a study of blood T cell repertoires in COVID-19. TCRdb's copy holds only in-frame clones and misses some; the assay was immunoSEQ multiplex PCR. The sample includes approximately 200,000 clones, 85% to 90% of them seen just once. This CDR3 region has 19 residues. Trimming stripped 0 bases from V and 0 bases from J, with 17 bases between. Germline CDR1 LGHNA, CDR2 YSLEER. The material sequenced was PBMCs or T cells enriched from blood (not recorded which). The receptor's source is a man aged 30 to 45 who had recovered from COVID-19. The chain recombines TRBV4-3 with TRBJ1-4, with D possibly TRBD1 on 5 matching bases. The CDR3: CASSQDWVGAFATNEKLFF. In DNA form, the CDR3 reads TGCGCCAGCAGCCAAGATTGGGTTGGGGCCTTTGCAACTAATGAAAAACTGTTTTTT.